One and the same sample provided the 22 T cell receptor beta chains below, sequenced in a study of blood T cell repertoires in COVID-19. Assay: immunoSEQ multiplex PCR; the TCRdb copy retains only in-frame clones and omits some. The sample has around 200,000 clones; about nine tenths are singletons. Sequenced material: peripheral blood. The origin of the receptors is a man aged 18 to 30 with active or convalescent COVID-19.

This sequence joins TRBV4-1 and TRBJ1-4, with D possibly TRBD1 on 6 matching bases. Germline V gives CDR1 MGHRA, CDR2 YSYEKL. This CDR3 is 16 amino acids long. Trimming took off 3 bases at V and 5 bases at J, with 16 bases between the two ends. As DNA, the CDR3 is TGCGCCAGCAGCCAGGAAAGGGGGGGCTTAAATGAAAAACTGTTTTTT. Translated, it gives CASSQERGGLNEKLFF.

V gene TRBV3-1 (or the pseudogene TRBV3-2) combines with J gene TRBJ1-1; TRBD1 matches at 8 bases. The ends lost 1 base at V and 5 bases at J; junction bases unmatched: 9. CDR1 is LGHDT and CDR2 is YNNKEL in the germline V gene (reference sequence). The CDR3 covers 16 residues. CDR3: CASSQVPGTGQTEAFF. CDR3 bases: TGTGCCAGCAGCCAAGTTCCCGGGACAGGACAAACTGAAGCTTTCTTT.

The rearrangement uses TRBV9 and TRBJ1-1; 7 nucleotides agree with TRBD1. Germline V gives CDR1 SGDLS, CDR2 YYNGEE. Trimming at V came to 4 bases and at J to 6 bases, leaving 9 bases not matched to a gene. The CDR3 runs to 14 residues. CDR3 protein: CASSPPGGVAEAFF. CDR3 nucleotide sequence: TGTGCCAGCAGCCCCCCAGGGGGTGTCGCTGAAGCTTTCTTT.

V gene TRBV5-1 combines with J gene TRBJ1-1; 9 bases match TRBD1. The CDR3 runs 13 residues. The J segment lost 7 bases and the V segment lost 5 bases, leaving 6 bases of the junction unmatched. Germline values: CDR1 SGHRS, CDR2 YFSETQ. The DNA of the CDR3 is TGCGCCAGCAGGGGACAGGGCGAGGGTGAAGCTTTCTTT. Translating gives CASRGQGEGEAFF.

CDR3 sequence: CASSLRPPAGTEAFF. In DNA, the CDR3 is TGTGCCAGCTCCCTCCGGCCCCCTGCGGGTACTGAAGCTTTCTTT. The rearrangement uses TRBV18 and TRBJ1-1; D gene uncertain. The CDR3 length is 15 residues. CDR1 and CDR2 from the germline V gene are KGHSH and LQKENI. V shed 6 bases and J shed 5 bases, with 19 bases lying between them.

The genes are TRBV3-1 (or the pseudogene TRBV3-2) and TRBJ2-3; 7 bases fit TRBD2. The CDR3 has 16 amino acids. V was pared by 5 bases and J by 2 bases, with 10 bases of the junction left unmatched. The germline V gene encodes CDR1 LGHDT and CDR2 YNNKEL (reference sequence). Written as DNA, the CDR3 is TGTGCCAGCAGCAAACGGGGAGGGTCGTTCACAGATACGCAGTATTTT. It specifies CASSKRGGSFTDTQYF.

This clone was counted only a few times. As the CDR3 is not closed by the conserved phenylalanine or tryptophan, this likely results from a read error. The DNA is left out, because the CDR3 cannot be placed on it with certainty; the CDR3 is given as TCRdb lists it. V and J are TRBV10-3 and TRBJ2-7; the table's D call, TRBD2, has no DNA check behind it. Both ends counted, the CDR3 spans 10 residues. CDR1 is ENHRY, CDR2 SYGVKD, per germline. CDR3 protein: CAISELRYPI.

At least ten counts were recorded for this clone. The chain carries TRBV5-4 and TRBJ2-3, with 7 bases that match TRBD2. Germline trimming cut 2 bases from V and 4 bases from J; bases unmatched to any gene: 4. Germline CDR1 SGHNT, CDR2 YYREEE (reference sequence). The CDR3 loop spans 14 amino acids. For the CDR3, the DNA is TGTGCCAGCAGCTTTTTTGGGGGGGCAGATACGCAGTATTTT. As protein: CASSFFGGADTQYF.

The gene calls are TRBV6-5 and TRBJ2-1; TRBD2 agrees at 9 bases. This CDR3 region has 15 residues. J lost 4 bases, V lost 5 bases, and 6 bases had no gene match. Germline V gene sequence: CDR1 MNHEY, CDR2 SVGAGI. The CDR3 nucleotides are TGTGCCAGCAGTCTGGGACTAGCAGATTACAATGAGCAGTTCTTC. This codes for CASSLGLADYNEQFF.

The chain has TRBV5-4 and TRBJ1-1; possible D gene TRBD1, 6 bases. The V end lost 5 bases, the J end lost 1 base, and 9 bases lay between the germline ends. CDR3 size: 13 residues. CDR1 is SGHNT, CDR2 YYREEE, per germline (reference sequence). The CDR3 loop reads CASSQTGNTEAFF. CDR3 bases: TGTGCCAGCAGTCAGACAGGGAACACTGAAGCTTTCTTT.

The chain recombines TRBV6-5 with TRBJ1-5; D not resolved. Deletions cut 5 bases from V and 4 bases from J, with 9 bases between. This CDR3 is 13 amino acids long. Per the germline V gene, CDR1 is MNHEY and CDR2 is SVGAGI. CDR3 amino acids: CASSPRGNQPQHF. For the CDR3, the DNA is TGTGCCAGCAGTCCCAGAGGGAATCAGCCCCAGCATTTT.

This chain links TRBV27 with TRBJ1-2, with a weak D call TRBD1 (6 bases). Germline loops: CDR1 MNHEY, CDR2 SMNVEV (reference sequence). With 3 bases removed from V and 6 bases from J, the gap between germline ends came to 14 bases. The length of the CDR3 is 14 residues. CDR3 in amino acids: CASSFAQGFDGYTF. The DNA for the CDR3 is TGTGCCAGCAGTTTCGCACAGGGTTTTGATGGCTACACCTTC.

This sequence joins TRBV27 and TRBJ2-7; 7 bases are a match to TRBD2. Unmatched junction bases numbered 12, after V lost 2 bases and J lost 2 bases. The CDR3 has 17 residues. CDR1 is MNHEY and CDR2 is SMNVEV in the germline V gene (reference sequence). The CDR3: CASSLNNVAGFTYEQYF. CDR3 coding DNA: TGTGCCAGCAGTTTAAATAACGTAGCGGGTTTTACCTACGAGCAGTACTTC.

This chain uses TRBV24-1 with TRBJ1-2; perhaps TRBD1 as D (6 bases). The ends were cut back, 3 bases at V and 6 bases at J, with 13 bases in the middle. Per the germline V gene, CDR1 is KGHDR and CDR2 is SFDVKD. CDR3 length equals 14 residues. Here the CDR3 DNA reads TGTGCCACCAGTGATCCATCTCGACAGGATGGCTACACCTTC. Amino acids: CATSDPSRQDGYTF.

The V gene is TRBV6-1, the J gene TRBJ1-1, with D unclear. V lost 2 bases, J lost 6 bases, and 10 bases lay in between. Germline CDR1 and CDR2: MNHNS and SASEGT. There are 13 residues in the CDR3. CDR3 sequence: CASSEQKRSEAFF. CDR3 nucleotides: TGTGCCAGCAGTGAACAAAAGCGGTCTGAAGCTTTCTTT.

In this sample, this clone turned up once. The rearrangement uses TRBV11-2 and TRBJ2-7; 9 bases agree with TRBD2. CDR3 size: 16 residues. Germline V lookup: CDR1 SGHAT, CDR2 FQNNGV. V was pared by 7 bases and J by 0 bases, with 10 bases of the junction left unmatched. CDR3 loop: CASTWGSGGSSYEQYF. As DNA, the CDR3 is TGTGCCAGCACCTGGGGGAGCGGGGGGAGCTCCTACGAGCAGTACTTC.

The chain recombines TRBV19 with TRBJ1-4, with 12 positions matching TRBD1. The CDR3 totals 14 residues. The trim removed 8 bases at V and 2 bases at J, leaving 0 bases unmatched. The germline gives CDR1 LNHDA, CDR2 SQIVND (reference sequence). This chain's CDR3 is CASGTGGTNEKLFF. In nucleotides, the CDR3 is TGTGCCAGTGGGACAGGGGGCACTAATGAAAAACTGTTTTTT. The complete variable domain, with remaining parts taken from reference TRBV19 and TRBJ1-4, reads DGGITQSPKYLFRKEGQNVTLSCEQNLNHDAMYWYRQDPGQGLRLIYYSQIVNDFQKGDIAEGYSVSREKKESFPLTVTSAQKNPTAFYLCASGTGGTNEKLFFGSGTQLSVL.

V usage is TRBV6-1 and J usage is TRBJ1-5, with D unresolved. V was shortened by 3 bases and J by 7 bases, with 13 bases between the two germline ends. The CDR3 loop spans 14 amino acids. Germline V gives CDR1 MNHNS, CDR2 SASEGT. CDR3 sequence (DNA): TGTGCCAGCAGTGAGGACCCTAGCTACCAGCCCCAGCATTTT. This translates into CASSEDPSYQPQHF.

This chain joins TRBV5-8 and TRBJ2-7; 8 bases are shared with TRBD1. The length of the CDR3 is 16 residues. Germline-derived CDR1 and CDR2 are SGHTS and YDEGEE. Trimming removed 5 bases from V and 3 bases from J; junction bases left unmatched: 13. Here the CDR3 reads CASRRIRRGLDYEQYF. The CDR3 nucleotides read TGTGCCAGCAGGAGGATTCGCAGGGGGCTGGACTACGAGCAGTACTTC.

The genes are TRBV19 and TRBJ1-4; 7 nucleotides agree with TRBD1. Trimming took 6 bases from V and 0 from J; bases not matched to a gene: 10. The CDR3 runs to 17 residues. Germline CDR1 and CDR2: LNHDA and SQIVND (reference sequence). CDR3 coding DNA: TGTGCCAGTAGGAAATCAGGGGGAGAGACAACTAATGAAAAACTGTTTTTT. Translated, it gives CASRKSGGETTNEKLFF.

The V and J genes are TRBV2 and TRBJ1-6; D not resolved. Trimming stripped 6 bases from V and 9 bases from J, with 21 bases between. Germline-derived CDR1 and CDR2 are SNHLY and FYNNEI. The CDR3 has 16 residues. The CDR3 coding sequence is TGTGCCAGCAGCGAGAATCCCCAGGCAAGAAGTTCACCCCTCCACTTT. Protein: CASSENPQARSSPLHF.

This clone has only one observation. This sequence joins TRBV19 and TRBJ1-1; TRBD1 agrees at 8 bases. Germline V CDR1 and CDR2: LNHDA, SQIVND (reference sequence). The CDR3 extends over 13 amino acids. The V gene end was trimmed by 8 bases and the J gene end by 4 bases; junction bases not matched to a gene: 6. CDR3 residues: CASRYDRGTEAFF. The CDR3 DNA reads as TGTGCCAGTCGATATGACAGGGGCACTGAAGCTTTCTTT.